This is a list of T cell receptor beta chains from one sample in a study of PD-1 blockade in mismatch repair-deficient tumors. Sequencing used immunoSEQ multiplex PCR; TCRdb keeps in-frame clones, though not all of them. This table holds about 51,000 clones, approximately 81% found once. This sample comprised peripheral blood, obtained roughly 20 weeks after starting pembrolizumab. All receptors derive from an adult with mismatch repair-deficient cancer. Each CDR3 is given with its conserved first and last residue. Fields, in order: J gene, D gene, clone size, V gene, CDR3 protein, CDR3 DNA. D genes are given only for firm matches. Size is omitted from some rows. Given values are once, few, many or a class for expanded clones.

j_call: TRBJ2-7
d_call: TRBD2
clone_size: .
v_call: TRBV7-2
cdr3_aa: CASSPGTSVSSQYF
cdr3_nt: TGTGCCAGCAGCCCCGGGACTAGCGTCTCCAGTCAGTACTTC

j_call: TRBJ2-3
d_call: .
clone_size: .
v_call: TRBV7-9
cdr3_aa: CASSSRVPSASTDTQYF
cdr3_nt: TGTGCCAGCAGCTCCAGGGTCCCGAGTGCTAGCACAGATACGCAGTATTTT

j_call: TRBJ2-3
d_call: TRBD2
clone_size: .
v_call: TRBV29-1
cdr3_aa: CSVGSPGGTTDTQYF
cdr3_nt: TGCAGCGTTGGCTCTCCGGGGGGGACCACAGATACGCAGTATTTT

j_call: TRBJ2-1
d_call: .
clone_size: .
v_call: TRBV7-9
cdr3_aa: CASSLAGVYNEQFF
cdr3_nt: TGTGCCAGCAGCTTAGCGGGGGTTTACAATGAGCAGTTCTTC

j_call: TRBJ1-5
d_call: .
clone_size: .
v_call: TRBV19
cdr3_aa: CASQSGGAINQPQHF
cdr3_nt: TGTGCCAGTCAAAGCGGGGGGGCTATCAATCAGCCCCAGCATTTT

j_call: TRBJ1-2
d_call: TRBD1
clone_size: .
v_call: TRBV7-2
cdr3_aa: CASSLGRTGGFGYTF
cdr3_nt: TGTGCCAGCAGCTTAGGCCGGACAGGGGGCTTTGGCTACACCTTC

j_call: TRBJ1-4
d_call: .
clone_size: .
v_call: TRBV6-6
cdr3_aa: CASSGGGSNEKLFF
cdr3_nt: TGTGCCAGCAGCGGGGGGGGCAGTAATGAAAAACTGTTTTTT

j_call: TRBJ1-5
d_call: TRBD1
clone_size: .
v_call: TRBV2
cdr3_aa: CASSDQGAGSGNQPQHF
cdr3_nt: TGTGCCAGCAGTGATCAGGGGGCCGGCTCTGGCAATCAGCCCCAGCATTTT

j_call: TRBJ1-2
d_call: .
clone_size: .
v_call: TRBV28
cdr3_aa: CASSLSTGLGYTF
cdr3_nt: TGTGCCAGCAGTCTTTCAACAGGGCTTGGCTACACCTTC

j_call: TRBJ1-3
d_call: .
clone_size: .
v_call: TRBV2
cdr3_aa: CASRKGQMENTIYF
cdr3_nt: TGTGCCAGCAGAAAGGGGCAGATGGAAAACACCATATATTTT

j_call: TRBJ2-7
d_call: TRBD2
clone_size: .
v_call: TRBV12-5
cdr3_aa: CASGLTYSGRGQDEQYF
cdr3_nt: TGTGCTAGTGGTTTGACATATAGCGGGAGAGGTCAGGACGAGCAGTACTTC

j_call: TRBJ2-7
d_call: .
clone_size: .
v_call: TRBV11-3
cdr3_aa: CASSIRDGTYEQYF
cdr3_nt: TGTGCCAGCAGCATACGGGACGGAACCTACGAGCAGTACTTC

j_call: TRBJ2-1
d_call: TRBD2
clone_size: .
v_call: TRBV5-6
cdr3_aa: CASSFSGGTNEQFF
cdr3_nt: TGTGCCAGCAGCTTTAGCGGGGGGACGAATGAGCAGTTCTTC

j_call: TRBJ2-7
d_call: .
clone_size: .
v_call: TRBV19
cdr3_aa: CASSIDLGYEQYF
cdr3_nt: TGTGCCAGTAGTATAGATCTTGGCTACGAGCAGTACTTC

j_call: TRBJ2-5
d_call: TRBD2
clone_size: .
v_call: TRBV12-5
cdr3_aa: CASALEGGPKETQYF
cdr3_nt: TGTGCTAGTGCCTTGGAGGGAGGGCCTAAGGAGACCCAGTACTTC

j_call: TRBJ2-1
d_call: .
clone_size: .
v_call: TRBV7-2
cdr3_aa: CASSLGTTQDEQFF
cdr3_nt: TGTGCCAGCAGCTTAGGTACCACGCAGGATGAGCAGTTCTTC

j_call: TRBJ1-5
d_call: .
clone_size: .
v_call: TRBV6-6
cdr3_aa: CASGNNQPQHF
cdr3_nt: TGTGCCAGCGGGAACAATCAGCCCCAGCATTTT

j_call: TRBJ2-7
d_call: .
clone_size: .
v_call: TRBV5-4
cdr3_aa: CASSLVGGTYEQYF
cdr3_nt: TGTGCCAGCAGCTTGGTCGGGGGAACCTACGAGCAGTACTTC

j_call: TRBJ1-4
d_call: .
clone_size: few
v_call: TRBV11-3
cdr3_aa: CASSLARSGEKLFF
cdr3_nt: TGTGCCAGCAGCTTGGCGCGTTCCGGGGAAAAACTGTTTTTT

j_call: TRBJ2-2
d_call: TRBD2
clone_size: .
v_call: TRBV9
cdr3_aa: CASSVVSSGIGGELFF
cdr3_nt: TGTGCCAGCAGCGTAGTGTCTAGCGGGATCGGCGGGGAGCTGTTTTTT

j_call: TRBJ1-5
d_call: .
clone_size: medium-sized
v_call: TRBV6-1
cdr3_aa: CASSDPSQPQHF
cdr3_nt: TGTGCCAGCAGTGACCCTAGCCAGCCCCAGCATTTT

j_call: TRBJ2-1
d_call: TRBD2
clone_size: .
v_call: TRBV19
cdr3_aa: CASNPGGYNEQFF
cdr3_nt: TGTGCCAGTAATCCGGGAGGGTACAATGAGCAGTTCTTC

j_call: TRBJ2-3
d_call: .
clone_size: .
v_call: TRBV4-3
cdr3_aa: CASSQGGSTDTQYF
cdr3_nt: TGCGCCAGCAGCCAAGGCGGGAGCACAGATACGCAGTATTTT

j_call: TRBJ2-5
d_call: .
clone_size: .
v_call: TRBV2
cdr3_aa: CASSERQIKETQYF
cdr3_nt: TGTGCCAGCAGTGAACGGCAGATAAAAGAGACCCAGTACTTC

j_call: TRBJ1-1
d_call: TRBD1
clone_size: .
v_call: TRBV7-8
cdr3_aa: CASSGPTGTAEAFF
cdr3_nt: TGTGCCAGCAGCGGGCCCACCGGGACAGCTGAAGCTTTCTTT

j_call: TRBJ1-3
d_call: .
clone_size: .
v_call: TRBV6-1
cdr3_aa: CASRDGASGNTIYF
cdr3_nt: TGTGCCAGCAGGGACGGAGCTTCTGGAAACACCATATATTTT

j_call: TRBJ2-7
d_call: .
clone_size: .
v_call: TRBV19
cdr3_aa: CASSWRSSPYEQYF
cdr3_nt: TGTGCCAGTAGTTGGCGGTCAAGCCCCTACGAGCAGTACTTC

j_call: TRBJ2-1
d_call: TRBD2
clone_size: .
v_call: TRBV11-3
cdr3_aa: CASSLERGLADNEQFF
cdr3_nt: TGTGCCAGCAGCTTAGAAAGGGGACTAGCGGACAATGAGCAGTTCTTC

j_call: TRBJ1-2
d_call: TRBD1
clone_size: .
v_call: TRBV14
cdr3_aa: CASSQQGQESNYGYTF
cdr3_nt: TGTGCCAGCAGCCAACAGGGACAGGAGAGTAACTATGGCTACACCTTC

j_call: TRBJ2-5
d_call: .
clone_size: .
v_call: TRBV5-6
cdr3_aa: CASSLVQTETQYF
cdr3_nt: TGTGCCAGCAGCTTGGTACAGACCGAGACCCAGTACTTC

j_call: TRBJ1-2
d_call: TRBD1
clone_size: .
v_call: TRBV18
cdr3_aa: CASSPDRVEFYGYTF
cdr3_nt: TGTGCCAGCTCACCAGACAGGGTCGAGTTCTATGGCTACACCTTC

j_call: TRBJ2-5
d_call: .
clone_size: .
v_call: TRBV7-2
cdr3_aa: CASSPRHGQSKETQYF
cdr3_nt: TGTGCCAGCAGCCCAAGACACGGACAGAGTAAAGAGACCCAGTACTTC

j_call: TRBJ2-7
d_call: TRBD1
clone_size: .
v_call: TRBV11-2
cdr3_aa: CASSYSGTGEYEQYF
cdr3_nt: TGCGCCAGCAGCTATTCCGGGACAGGGGAATACGAGCAGTACTTC

j_call: TRBJ2-7
d_call: .
clone_size: .
v_call: TRBV5-8
cdr3_aa: CASTLRGGEQYF
cdr3_nt: TGTGCCAGCACCCTCCGTGGGGGCGAGCAGTACTTC

j_call: TRBJ2-1
d_call: TRBD2
clone_size: .
v_call: TRBV27
cdr3_aa: CASSPTSGTDYNEQFF
cdr3_nt: TGTGCCAGCAGTCCGACTAGCGGGACCGACTACAATGAGCAGTTCTTC

j_call: TRBJ1-5
d_call: .
clone_size: few
v_call: TRBV2
cdr3_aa: CASRFGTTSNQPQHF
cdr3_nt: TGTGCCAGCAGATTCGGGACAACGAGCAATCAGCCCCAGCATTTT

j_call: TRBJ1-1
d_call: TRBD1
clone_size: .
v_call: TRBV5-1
cdr3_aa: CASSPFRGASQNTEAFF
cdr3_nt: TGCGCCAGCAGCCCCTTCAGGGGGGCATCGCAGAACACTGAAGCTTTCTTT

j_call: TRBJ2-2
d_call: TRBD1
clone_size: .
v_call: TRBV2
cdr3_aa: CASRPTGGNTGELFF
cdr3_nt: TGTGCCAGCAGACCGACAGGGGGGAACACCGGGGAGCTGTTTTTT

j_call: TRBJ2-1
d_call: .
clone_size: .
v_call: TRBV6-1
cdr3_aa: CASTGGNEQFF
cdr3_nt: TGTGCCAGCACCGGTGGCAATGAGCAGTTCTTC

j_call: TRBJ1-1
d_call: .
clone_size: .
v_call: TRBV9
cdr3_aa: CASSPIAGLNTEAFF
cdr3_nt: TGTGCCAGCAGCCCCATTGCTGGCCTTAACACTGAAGCTTTCTTT

j_call: TRBJ2-7
d_call: .
clone_size: .
v_call: TRBV11-2
cdr3_aa: CASSSGLLLGPTAYEQYF
cdr3_nt: TGTGCCAGCAGCTCTGGGTTGCTATTAGGACCCACAGCCTACGAGCAGTACTTC

j_call: TRBJ2-3
d_call: TRBD1
clone_size: once
v_call: TRBV18
cdr3_aa: CASSPILGQEGNTQYF
cdr3_nt: TGTGCCAGCTCACCTATATTAGGACAGGAAGGAAATACGCAGTATTTT

j_call: TRBJ2-1
d_call: .
clone_size: .
v_call: TRBV27
cdr3_aa: CASSLVESSYNEQFF
cdr3_nt: TGTGCCAGCAGTTTAGTCGAGAGCTCCTACAATGAGCAGTTCTTC

j_call: TRBJ2-7
d_call: .
clone_size: few
v_call: TRBV29-1
cdr3_aa: CSVAAGGRFYEQYF
cdr3_nt: TGCAGCGTTGCCGCGGGTGGGCGGTTCTACGAGCAGTACTTC

j_call: TRBJ1-2
d_call: .
clone_size: .
v_call: TRBV10-3
cdr3_aa: CAIPEGDGYTF
cdr3_nt: TGTGCCATCCCCGAGGGGGATGGCTACACCTTC

j_call: TRBJ2-1
d_call: .
clone_size: .
v_call: TRBV29-1
cdr3_aa: CSVLGQNEQFF
cdr3_nt: TGCAGCGTCCTAGGACAGAATGAGCAGTTCTTC